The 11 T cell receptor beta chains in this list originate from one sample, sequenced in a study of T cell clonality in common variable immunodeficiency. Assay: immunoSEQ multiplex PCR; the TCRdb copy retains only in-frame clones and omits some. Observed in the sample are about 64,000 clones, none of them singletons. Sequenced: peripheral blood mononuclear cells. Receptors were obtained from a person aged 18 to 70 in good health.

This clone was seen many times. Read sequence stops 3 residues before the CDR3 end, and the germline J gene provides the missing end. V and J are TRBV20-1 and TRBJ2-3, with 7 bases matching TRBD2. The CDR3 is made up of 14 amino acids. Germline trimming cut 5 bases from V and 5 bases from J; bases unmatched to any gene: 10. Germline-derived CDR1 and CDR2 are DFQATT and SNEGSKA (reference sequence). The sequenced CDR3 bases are TGCAGTGCTTCGCTAGCGGCTGGTGGAGATACG. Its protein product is CSASLAAGGDT. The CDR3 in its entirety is CSASLAAGGDTQYF.

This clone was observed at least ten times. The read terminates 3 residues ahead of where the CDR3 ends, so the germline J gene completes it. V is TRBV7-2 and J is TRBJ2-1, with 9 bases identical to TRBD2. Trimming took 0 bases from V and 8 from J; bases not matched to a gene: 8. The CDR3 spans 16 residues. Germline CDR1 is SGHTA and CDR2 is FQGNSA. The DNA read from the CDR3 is TGTGCCAGCAGCTTAGCGTCTCTAGCGGGGTGGGATGAG. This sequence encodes CASSLASLAGWDE. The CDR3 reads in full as CASSLASLAGWDEQFF.

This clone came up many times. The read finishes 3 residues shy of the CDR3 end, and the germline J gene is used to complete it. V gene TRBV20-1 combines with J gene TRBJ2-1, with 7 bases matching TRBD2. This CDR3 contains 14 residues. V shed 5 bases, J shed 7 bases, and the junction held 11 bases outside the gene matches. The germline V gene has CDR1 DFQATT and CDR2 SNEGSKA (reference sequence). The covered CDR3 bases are TGCAGTGCTGTTCCGGGACTAAGATTTAATGAG. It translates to CSAVPGLRFNE. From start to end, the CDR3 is CSAVPGLRFNEQFF.

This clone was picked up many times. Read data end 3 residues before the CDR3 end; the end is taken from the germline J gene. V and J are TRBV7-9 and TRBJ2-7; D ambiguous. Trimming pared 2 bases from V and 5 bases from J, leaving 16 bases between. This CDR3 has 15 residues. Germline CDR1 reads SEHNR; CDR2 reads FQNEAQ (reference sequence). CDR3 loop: CASSLNILGSDEQYF. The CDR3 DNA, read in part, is TGTGCCAGCAGCTTAAACATCCTAGGATCCGACGAG.

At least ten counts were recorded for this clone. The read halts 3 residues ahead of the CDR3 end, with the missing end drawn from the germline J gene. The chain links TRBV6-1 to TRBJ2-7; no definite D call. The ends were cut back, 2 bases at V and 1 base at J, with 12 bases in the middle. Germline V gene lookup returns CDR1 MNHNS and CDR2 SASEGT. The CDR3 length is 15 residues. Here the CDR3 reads CASSEFKASSYEQYF. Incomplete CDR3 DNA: TGTGCCAGCAGTGAATTCAAGGCCTCTTCCTACGAG.

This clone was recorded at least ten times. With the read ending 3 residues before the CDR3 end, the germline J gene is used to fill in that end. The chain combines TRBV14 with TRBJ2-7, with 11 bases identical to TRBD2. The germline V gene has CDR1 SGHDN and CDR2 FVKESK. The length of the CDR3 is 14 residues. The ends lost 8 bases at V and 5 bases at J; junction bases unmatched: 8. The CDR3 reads CASALAGVTHEQYF. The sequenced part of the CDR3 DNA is TGTGCCAGCGCACTAGCGGGAGTTACCCACGAG.

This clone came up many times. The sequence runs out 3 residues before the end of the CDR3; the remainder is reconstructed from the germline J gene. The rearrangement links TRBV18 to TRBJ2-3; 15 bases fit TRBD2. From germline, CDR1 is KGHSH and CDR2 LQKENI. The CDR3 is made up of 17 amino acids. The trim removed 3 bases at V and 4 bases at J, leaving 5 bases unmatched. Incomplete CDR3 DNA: TGTGCCAGCTCACCGAGGACTAGCGGGAGGGGGTCAGATACG. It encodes CASSPRTSGRGSDT. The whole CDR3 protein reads CASSPRTSGRGSDTQYF. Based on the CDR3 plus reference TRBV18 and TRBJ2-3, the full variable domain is NAGVMQNPRHLVRRRGQEARLRCSPMKGHSHVYWYRQLPEEGLKFMVYLQKENIIDESGMPKERFSAEFPKEGPSILRIQQVVRGDSAAYFCASSPRTSGRGSDTQYFGPGTRLTVL.

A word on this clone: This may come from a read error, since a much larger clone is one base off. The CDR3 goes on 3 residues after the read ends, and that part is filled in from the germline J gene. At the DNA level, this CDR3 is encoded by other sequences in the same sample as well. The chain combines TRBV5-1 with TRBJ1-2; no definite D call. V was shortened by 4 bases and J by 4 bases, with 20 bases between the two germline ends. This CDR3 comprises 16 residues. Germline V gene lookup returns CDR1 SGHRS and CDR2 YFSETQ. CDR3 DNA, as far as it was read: TGCGCCAGCAGCCCGGGGATCGCAGGCACCAGCTATGGC. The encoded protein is CASSPGIAGTSYG. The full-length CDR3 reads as CASSPGIAGTSYGYTF.

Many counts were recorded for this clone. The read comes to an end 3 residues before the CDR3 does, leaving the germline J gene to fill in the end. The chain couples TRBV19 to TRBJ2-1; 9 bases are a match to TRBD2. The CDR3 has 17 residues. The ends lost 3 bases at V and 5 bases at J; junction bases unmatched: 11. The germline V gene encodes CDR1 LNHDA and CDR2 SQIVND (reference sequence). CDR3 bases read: TGTGCCAGTAGTATCCGTAGCGGGGGAGTCGGAGACAATGAG. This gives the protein CASSIRSGGVGDNE. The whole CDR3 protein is CASSIRSGGVGDNEQFF.

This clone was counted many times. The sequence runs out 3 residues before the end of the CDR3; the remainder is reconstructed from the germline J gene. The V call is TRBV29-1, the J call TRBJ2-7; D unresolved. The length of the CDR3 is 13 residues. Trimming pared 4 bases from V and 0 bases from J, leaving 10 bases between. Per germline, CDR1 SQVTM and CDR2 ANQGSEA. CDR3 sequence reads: CSVGARLSYEQYF. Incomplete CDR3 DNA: TGCAGCGTTGGAGCCAGGCTCTCCTACGAG.

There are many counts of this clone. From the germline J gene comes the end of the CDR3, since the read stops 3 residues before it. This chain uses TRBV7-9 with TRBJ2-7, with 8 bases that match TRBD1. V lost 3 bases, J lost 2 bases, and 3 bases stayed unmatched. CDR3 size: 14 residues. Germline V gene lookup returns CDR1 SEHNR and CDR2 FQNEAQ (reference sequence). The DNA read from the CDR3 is TGTGCCAGCAGCTTCCGGGACAGGCCCTACGAG. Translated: CASSFRDRPYE. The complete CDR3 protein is CASSFRDRPYEQYF.